The TCR beta chain described here comes from a study of shared clonotypes between healthy human individuals. Germline values: CDR1 SGHAT, CDR2 FQNNGV. This CDR3 spans 13 amino acids. V was cut by 1 base and J by 5 bases, with 7 bases left in between. Sequencing was performed with immunoSEQ multiplex PCR; in TCRdb, only in-frame clones are kept and a portion is missing. The sample shows over a million clones, roughly 96% of them seen only once. Specimen: naive CD4+ T cells sorted from blood. Subset denoted: CD45RA+ positively selected. This chain uses TRBV11-2 with TRBJ2-3, with D hard to call. The TCR sequence derives from a man aged 25 to 40 in good health. The CDR3 DNA follows: TGTGCCAGCAGCTTAGCTGTGGGAGATACGCAGTATTTT. This gives the protein CASSLAVGDTQYF.